The clone carrying this T cell receptor beta chain has ten or more counts. What it binds is not known. TCRdb fed the reads into MiXCR, producing one record per CDR3 protein. The repertoire holds around 210,000 distinct CDR3 sequences, with 6.5% as singletons. These data are taken from a study of T cell repertoires in cytomegalovirus infection. Overall study findings and caveats: Dominating the ex vivo response were TCR beta clonotypes that were CMV-specific and HLA-C-restricted.

CDR1 and CDR2 (germline): SGHDT, YYEEEE. The CDR3 has 17 residues. Trimming took 2 bases from V and 3 from J, leaving 18 bases between them. The chain has TRBV5-6 and TRBJ2-1, with D possibly TRBD1 on 6 matching bases. Source material: PBMCs. The source of this sequence is a human donor in good health (CMV status not recorded). Some clones in this sample may be carry-over from other donors' samples. Here the CDR3 reads CASSFLQGPIYYNEQFF. CDR3 bases: TGTGCCAGCAGCTTTTTACAGGGTCCTATTTACTACAATGAGCAGTTCTTC.